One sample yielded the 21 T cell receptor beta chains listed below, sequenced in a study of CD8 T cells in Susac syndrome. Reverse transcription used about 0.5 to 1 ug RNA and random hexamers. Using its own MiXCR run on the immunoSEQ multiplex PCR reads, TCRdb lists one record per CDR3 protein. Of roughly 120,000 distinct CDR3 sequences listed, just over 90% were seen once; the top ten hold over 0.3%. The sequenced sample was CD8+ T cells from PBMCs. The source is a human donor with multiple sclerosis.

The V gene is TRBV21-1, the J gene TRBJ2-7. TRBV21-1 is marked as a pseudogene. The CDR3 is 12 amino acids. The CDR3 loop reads CASSISSYEQYV. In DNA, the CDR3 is TGTGCCAGCAGTATCAGCTCCTACGAGCAGTACGTC.

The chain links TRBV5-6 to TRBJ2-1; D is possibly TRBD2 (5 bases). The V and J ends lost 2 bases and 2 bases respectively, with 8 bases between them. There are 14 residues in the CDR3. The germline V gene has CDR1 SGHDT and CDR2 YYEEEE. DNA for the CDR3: TGTGCCAGCAGCTTCGGGGTGGCCTACAATGAGCAGTTCTTC. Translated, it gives CASSFGVAYNEQFF. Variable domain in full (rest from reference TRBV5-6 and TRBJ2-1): DAGVTQSPTHLIKTRGQQVTLRCSPKSGHDTVSWYQQALGQGPQFIFQYYEEEERQRGNFPDRFSGHQFPNYSSELNVNALLLGDSALYLCASSFGVAYNEQFFGPGTRLTVL.

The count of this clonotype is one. CDR3 sequence (DNA): TGCAGTGCTAGAAGGAAGCCTGCAACTAATGAAAAACTGTTTTTT. This sequence encodes CSARRKPATNEKLFF. The rearrangement links TRBV20-1 to TRBJ1-4; D gene ambiguous. The CDR3 length is 15 residues. The ends were cut back, 2 bases at V and 0 bases at J, with 10 bases in the middle. Germline assignment: CDR1 DFQATT and CDR2 SNEGSKA (reference sequence).

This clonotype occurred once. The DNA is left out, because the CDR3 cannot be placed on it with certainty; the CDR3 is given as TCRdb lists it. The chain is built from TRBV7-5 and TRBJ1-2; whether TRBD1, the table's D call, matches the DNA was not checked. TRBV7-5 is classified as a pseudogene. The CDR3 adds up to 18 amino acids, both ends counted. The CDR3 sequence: CISVPEAWGQGTNYGYTF.

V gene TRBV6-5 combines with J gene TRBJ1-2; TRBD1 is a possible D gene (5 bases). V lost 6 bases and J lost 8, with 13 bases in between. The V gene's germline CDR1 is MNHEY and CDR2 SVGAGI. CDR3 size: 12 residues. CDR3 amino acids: CASRGTREGYTF. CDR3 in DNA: TGTGCCAGCAGGGGGACTCGGGAAGGCTACACCTTC.

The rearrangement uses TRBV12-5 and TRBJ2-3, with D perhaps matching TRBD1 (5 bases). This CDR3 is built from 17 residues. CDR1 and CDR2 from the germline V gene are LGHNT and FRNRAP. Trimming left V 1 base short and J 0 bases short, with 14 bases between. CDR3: CASGLGVTVTSTDTQYF. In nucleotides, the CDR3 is TGTGCTAGTGGTTTGGGGGTGACAGTCACTAGCACAGATACGCAGTATTTT.

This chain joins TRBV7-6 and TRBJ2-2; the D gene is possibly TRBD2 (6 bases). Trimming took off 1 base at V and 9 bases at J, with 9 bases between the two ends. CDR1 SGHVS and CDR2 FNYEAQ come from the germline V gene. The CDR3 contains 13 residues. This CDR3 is CASSLDRERELFF. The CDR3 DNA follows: TGTGCCAGCAGCTTAGATCGGGAGAGGGAGCTGTTTTTT. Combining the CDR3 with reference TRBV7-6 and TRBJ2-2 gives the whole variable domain GAGVSQSPRYKVTKRGQDVALRCDPISGHVSLYWYRQALGQGPEFLTYFNYEAQQDKSGLPNDRFSAERPEGSISTLTIQRTEQRDSAMYRCASSLDRERELFFGEGSRLTVL.

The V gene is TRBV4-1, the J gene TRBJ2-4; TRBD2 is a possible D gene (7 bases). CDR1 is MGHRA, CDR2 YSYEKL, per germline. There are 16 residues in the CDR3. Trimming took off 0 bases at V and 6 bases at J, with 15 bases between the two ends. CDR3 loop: CASSQDGGGRRNIQYF. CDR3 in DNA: TGCGCCAGCAGCCAAGACGGCGGGGGCCGGAGAAACATTCAGTACTTC.

The CDR3 sequence is CSARSTSGRGRTQYF. DNA for the CDR3: TGCAGTGCTAGGTCGACTAGCGGGAGGGGTCGCACCCAGTACTTC. The chain joins TRBV20-1 to TRBJ2-5; 14 nucleotides match TRBD2. The CDR3 totals 15 residues. The V gene's germline CDR1 is DFQATT and CDR2 SNEGSKA (reference sequence). The J segment lost 8 bases and the V segment lost 3 bases, leaving 8 bases of the junction unmatched.

CDR3 DNA sequence: TGTGCCAGCAGCCCATCAGGGACCCACAATGAGCAGTTCTTC. The encoded protein is CASSPSGTHNEQFF. The gene calls are TRBV21-1 and TRBJ2-1; the D call TRBD1 from the table was never checked on the DNA. TRBV21-1 is termed a pseudogene. The CDR3 totals 14 residues.

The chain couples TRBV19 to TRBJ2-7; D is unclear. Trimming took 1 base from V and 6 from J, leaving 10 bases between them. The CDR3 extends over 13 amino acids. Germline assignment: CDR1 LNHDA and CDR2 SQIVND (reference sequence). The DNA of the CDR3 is TGTGCCAGTAGTATAGTAGTTCCGGGCGAGCAGTACTTC. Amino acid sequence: CASSIVVPGEQYF.

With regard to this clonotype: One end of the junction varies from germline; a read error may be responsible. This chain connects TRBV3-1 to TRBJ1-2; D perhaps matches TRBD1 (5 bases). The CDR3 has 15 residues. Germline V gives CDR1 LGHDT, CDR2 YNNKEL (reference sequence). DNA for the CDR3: TGTGCCAGCAGCCAAGGGTTGGGACTACCGGAGAAATTGGGCTTC. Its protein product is CASSQGLGLPEKLGF.

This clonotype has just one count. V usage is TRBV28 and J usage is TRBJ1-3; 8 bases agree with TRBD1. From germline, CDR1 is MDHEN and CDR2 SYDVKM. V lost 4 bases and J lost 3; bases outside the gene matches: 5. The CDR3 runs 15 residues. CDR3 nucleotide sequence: TGTGCCAGCAGTTGGACAGGGCTAGGTGGAAACACCATATATTTT. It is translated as CASSWTGLGGNTIYF.

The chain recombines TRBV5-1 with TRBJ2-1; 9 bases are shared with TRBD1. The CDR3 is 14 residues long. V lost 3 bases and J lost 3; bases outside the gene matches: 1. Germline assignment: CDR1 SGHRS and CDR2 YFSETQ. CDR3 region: CASSWGQGYNEQFF. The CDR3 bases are TGCGCCAGCAGCTGGGGACAGGGCTACAATGAGCAGTTCTTC.

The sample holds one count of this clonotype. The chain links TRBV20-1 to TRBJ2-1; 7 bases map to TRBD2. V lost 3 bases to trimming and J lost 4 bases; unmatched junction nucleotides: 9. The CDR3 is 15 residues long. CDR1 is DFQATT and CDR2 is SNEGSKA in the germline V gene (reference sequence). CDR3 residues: CSARGRERPYNEQFF. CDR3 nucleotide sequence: TGCAGTGCTAGGGGGCGGGAGCGCCCTTACAATGAGCAGTTCTTC.

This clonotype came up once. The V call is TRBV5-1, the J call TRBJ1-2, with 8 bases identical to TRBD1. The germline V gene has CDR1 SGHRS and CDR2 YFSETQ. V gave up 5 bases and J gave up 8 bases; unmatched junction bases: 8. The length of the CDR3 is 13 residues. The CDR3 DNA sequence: TGCGCCAGCAGGGAGGGGACAGGCCGAGGCTACACCTTC. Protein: CASREGTGRGYTF.

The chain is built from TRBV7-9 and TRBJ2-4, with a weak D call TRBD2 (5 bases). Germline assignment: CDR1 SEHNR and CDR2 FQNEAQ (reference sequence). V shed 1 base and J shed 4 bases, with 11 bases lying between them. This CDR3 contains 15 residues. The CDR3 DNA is TGTGCCAGCAGCTTAGACGGGGTCTCTAAAAACATTCAGTACTTC. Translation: CASSLDGVSKNIQYF.

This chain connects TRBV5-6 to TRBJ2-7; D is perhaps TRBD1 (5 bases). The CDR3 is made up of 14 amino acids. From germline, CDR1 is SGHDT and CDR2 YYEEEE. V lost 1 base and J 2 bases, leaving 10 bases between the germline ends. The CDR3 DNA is TGTGCCAGCAGCTTGTCAACAGGAGCCTACGAGCAGTACTTC. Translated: CASSLSTGAYEQYF. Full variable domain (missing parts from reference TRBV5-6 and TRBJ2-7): DAGVTQSPTHLIKTRGQQVTLRCSPKSGHDTVSWYQQALGQGPQFIFQYYEEEERQRGNFPDRFSGHQFPNYSSELNVNALLLGDSALYLCASSLSTGAYEQYFGPGTRLTVT.

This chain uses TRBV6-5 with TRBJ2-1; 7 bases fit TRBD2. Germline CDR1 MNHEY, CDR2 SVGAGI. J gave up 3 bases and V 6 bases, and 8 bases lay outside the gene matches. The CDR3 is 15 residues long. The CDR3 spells CASSPGASGYNEQFF. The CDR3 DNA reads TGTGCCAGCAGCCCGGGCGCTAGCGGCTACAATGAGCAGTTCTTC.

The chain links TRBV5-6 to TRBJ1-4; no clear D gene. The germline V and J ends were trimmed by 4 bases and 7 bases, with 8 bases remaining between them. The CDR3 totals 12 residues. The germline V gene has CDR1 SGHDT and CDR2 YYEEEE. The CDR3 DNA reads TGTGCCAGCAGCCTAGTCAGTGAAAAACTGTTTTTT. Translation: CASSLVSEKLFF.

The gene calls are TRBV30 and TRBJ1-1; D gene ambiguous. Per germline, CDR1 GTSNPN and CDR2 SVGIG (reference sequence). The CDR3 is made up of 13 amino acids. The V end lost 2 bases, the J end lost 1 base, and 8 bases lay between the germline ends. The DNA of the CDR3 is TGTGCCTGGAGTTCGGCGAGGAACACTGAAGCTTTCTTT. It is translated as CAWSSARNTEAFF.